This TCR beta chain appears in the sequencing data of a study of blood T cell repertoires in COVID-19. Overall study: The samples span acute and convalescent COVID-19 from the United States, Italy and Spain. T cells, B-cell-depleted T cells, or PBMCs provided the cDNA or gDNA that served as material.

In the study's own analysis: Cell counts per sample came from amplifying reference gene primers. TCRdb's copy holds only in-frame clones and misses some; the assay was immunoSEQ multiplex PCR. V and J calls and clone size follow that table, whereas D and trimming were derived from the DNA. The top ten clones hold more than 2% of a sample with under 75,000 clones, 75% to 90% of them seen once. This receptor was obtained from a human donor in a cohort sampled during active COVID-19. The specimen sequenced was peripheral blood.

The CDR3 nucleotides are TGTGCCAGCAGCTTAGGACCAGTCAGGAGGACAGATACGCAGTATTTT. Translating it yields CASSLGPVRRTDTQYF. The chain uses TRBV11-2 and TRBJ2-3; TRBD2 might be the D (5 bases). Germline V CDR1 and CDR2: SGHAT, FQNNGV. The CDR3 covers 16 residues. The V gene lost 1 base and the J gene lost 3 bases, with 14 bases spanning the gap.